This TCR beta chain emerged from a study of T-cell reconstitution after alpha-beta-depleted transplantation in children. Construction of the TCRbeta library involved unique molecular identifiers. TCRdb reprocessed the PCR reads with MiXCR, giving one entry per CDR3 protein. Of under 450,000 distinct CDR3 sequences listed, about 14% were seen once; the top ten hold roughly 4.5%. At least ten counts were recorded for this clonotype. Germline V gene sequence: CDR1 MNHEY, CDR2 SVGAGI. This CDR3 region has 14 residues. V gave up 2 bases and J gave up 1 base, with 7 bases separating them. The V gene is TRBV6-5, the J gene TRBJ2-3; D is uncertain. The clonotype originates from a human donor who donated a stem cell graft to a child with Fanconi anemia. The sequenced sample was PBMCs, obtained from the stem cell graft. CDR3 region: CASSYRDGTDTQYF. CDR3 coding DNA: TGTGCCAGCAGTTACAGGGATGGCACAGATACGCAGTATTTT.